This TCR beta chain originates from a study of T cell repertoires in cytomegalovirus infection. Study background: Matching HLA type and CMV infection were both indicated by public TCR beta signatures.

MiXCR, run by TCRdb on the reads, gives a single entry per CDR3 protein. The sample records about 330,000 distinct CDR3 sequences, more than 8% being singletons. The CDR3 consists of 15 residues. The trim removed 7 bases at V and 4 bases at J, leaving 10 bases unmatched. This receptor was identified in a human donor in good health (CMV status not recorded). Some clones in this sample may be carry-over from other donors' samples. Sequencing used PBMCs. V and J are TRBV12-3 or TRBV12-4 and TRBJ1-3; 7 bases are a match to TRBD1. The CDR3: CASMSSVTGGNTIYF. CDR3 coding DNA: TGTGCCAGCATGTCCTCAGTGACAGGGGGAAACACCATATATTTT.